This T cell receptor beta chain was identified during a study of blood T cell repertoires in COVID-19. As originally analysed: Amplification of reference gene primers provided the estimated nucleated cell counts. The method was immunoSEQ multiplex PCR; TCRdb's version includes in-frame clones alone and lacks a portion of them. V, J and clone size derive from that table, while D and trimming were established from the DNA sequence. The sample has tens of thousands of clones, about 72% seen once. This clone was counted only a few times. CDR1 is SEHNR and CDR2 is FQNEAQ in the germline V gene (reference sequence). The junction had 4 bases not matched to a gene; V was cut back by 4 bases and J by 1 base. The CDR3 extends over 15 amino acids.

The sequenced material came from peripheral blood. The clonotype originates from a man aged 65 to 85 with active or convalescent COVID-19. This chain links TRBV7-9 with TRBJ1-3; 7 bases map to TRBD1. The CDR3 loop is CASSSTGVSGNTIYF. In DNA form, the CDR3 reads TGTGCCAGCAGCTCCACAGGGGTGTCTGGAAACACCATATATTTT.